One and the same sample provided the 4 T cell receptor beta chains below, sequenced in a study of cytomegalovirus exposure and HLA in healthy donors. It was with 60 Vbeta and 13 Jbeta primers that the PCR ran. The assay was immunoSEQ multiplex PCR, and TCRdb's table has in-frame clones only and misses some. Here the sample spans fewer than 200,000 clones, 60% to 80% being singletons. The sequenced sample consisted of PBMCs. These TCRs come from a woman aged 40 to 50 in good health and CMV-seropositive.

V and J are TRBV5-1 and TRBJ2-3; TRBD1 matches 8 bases. The CDR3 loop spans 14 amino acids. Germline CDR1 SGHRS, CDR2 YFSETQ. The V segment lost 7 bases and the J segment 1 base; nucleotides outside the gene matches: 5. For the CDR3, the DNA is TGCGCCAGCGTTGAGGGACAGGGCACAGATACGCAGTATTTT. Amino acids: CASVEGQGTDTQYF.

This clone was seen a few times. The chain joins TRBV11-3 to TRBJ2-5, with a weak D call TRBD2 (7 bases). The V gene lost 5 bases and the J gene lost 4 bases, with 17 bases spanning the gap. The CDR3 is made up of 15 amino acids. Germline values: CDR1 SGHNT, CDR2 YENEEA. The CDR3 region is CASSGGGGVGETQYF. The CDR3 DNA reads TGTGCCAGCAGCGGGGGGGGCGGAGTTGGAGAGACCCAGTACTTC.

J is TRBJ1-4 and V is TRBV30; D call uncertain. Germline CDR1 GTSNPN, CDR2 SVGIG (reference sequence). This CDR3 region has 11 residues. V lost 3 bases and J lost 4, with 3 bases in between. CDR3 in DNA: TGTGCCTGGAGCCGTAATGAAAAACTGTTTTTT. Amino acids: CAWSRNEKLFF. Looking up the rest from reference TRBV30 and TRBJ1-4 gives the full variable domain: SQTIHQWPATLVQPVGSPLSLECTVEGTSNPNLYWYRQAAGRGLQLLFYSVGIGQISSEVPQNLSASRPQDRQFILSSKKLLLSDSGFYLCAWSRNEKLFFGSGTQLSVL.

Here the CDR3 reads CASSPRTGDTGELFF. CDR3 DNA sequence: TGCGCCAGCAGTCCTAGGACAGGGGACACCGGGGAGCTGTTTTTT. The V and J genes are TRBV5-1 and TRBJ2-2; 9 bases are shared with TRBD1. The CDR3 has 15 residues. The germline gives CDR1 SGHRS, CDR2 YFSETQ. Germline trimming cut 5 bases from V and 3 bases from J; bases unmatched to any gene: 5.